The clone carrying this T cell receptor beta chain was recorded a few times. The sample is drawn from a study of blood T cells in healthy people across ages. A second PCR of 7 to 11 cycles used a sample-barcoded 5' primer and a J-beta primer mix. With 12 random nucleotides, a template-switch adaptor tagged each individual cDNA molecule. From the 5' RACE reads, TCRdb called clonotypes with MiXCR, one entry per CDR3 protein. This sample has more than 600,000 distinct CDR3 sequences, with more than 20% found just once. CDR1 is SGHDT, CDR2 YYEEEE, per germline. With 4 bases clipped from V and 6 bases from J, the junction kept 6 bases outside the gene matches. The CDR3 covers 14 residues. This sample also appeared in a second study, on T cells of mothers and their children.

Material: blood. The TCR comes from a boy aged 10-17 years in good health. This chain links TRBV5-6 with TRBJ2-2, with 7 positions matching TRBD1. DNA for the CDR3: TGTGCCAGCAGCAGGGGGCCAGGGTCCGGGGAGCTGTTTTTT. Residues: CASSRGPGSGELFF.